This T cell receptor beta chain was obtained from a study of metastatic and nonmetastatic thyroid tumors. Overall study context: Repertoires from blood and tumor or nodule tissue of malignant and benign thyroid patients were compared.

TCRdb re-called the PCR reads with MiXCR. The data show approximately 23,000 clones, around a third seen once. Until they underwent thyroid surgery, no patient had received any treatment. General study results and limits: TCR beta diversity was reportedly significantly higher in malignant thyroid tumors than benign nodules, in blood and tumor.

Germline-derived CDR1 and CDR2 are SGHTA and FQGNSA. V dropped 0 bases and J dropped 0 bases, with 14 bases sitting between them. There are 17 residues in the CDR3. In the case of this clone: Antigen: not known.

This rearrangement joins TRBV7-2 to TRBJ1-1; TRBD1 is a possible D gene (6 bases). The sample consisted of blood. The TCR comes from a male donor with papillary thyroid cancer or a benign thyroid nodule (not recorded which). Some clones in this sample may be carry-over from other donors' samples. The CDR3 loop is CASSLAGAGALNTEAFF. DNA for the CDR3: TGTGCCAGCAGCTTAGCTGGGGCAGGGGCCCTGAACACTGAAGCTTTCTTT.